A single sample gave rise to the 11 T cell receptor beta chains below, sequenced in a study of shared clonotypes between healthy human individuals. Method: immunoSEQ multiplex PCR; TCRdb's copy keeps in-frame clones and lacks some. Of approximately 2.5 million clones listed, roughly 92% were seen once; the top ten hold around 0.14%. The sequenced sample was naive CD4+ T cells sorted from blood. Indicated subset: CD45RA+ positively selected. Receptors originate from a man aged 18 to 35 in good health.

This sequence joins TRBV5-1 and TRBJ2-1; 8 bases align to TRBD1. Trimming took 4 bases from V and 2 from J; bases not matched to a gene: 5. The CDR3 extends over 15 amino acids. Germline V gene data show CDR1 as SGHRS and CDR2 as YFSETQ. CDR3 sequence: CASSEGQVAYNEQFF. The CDR3 nucleotides are TGCGCCAGCAGCGAGGGACAGGTGGCCTACAATGAGCAGTTCTTC.

The rearrangement uses TRBV19 and TRBJ2-4; D unclear. Trimming removed 0 bases from V and 0 bases from J, with 9 bases in between. The CDR3 loop spans 16 amino acids. The germline gives CDR1 LNHDA, CDR2 SQIVND (reference sequence). The CDR3 DNA is TGTGCCAGTAGTATAGATAGGGCCATAGCCAAAAACATTCAGTACTTC. Translation: CASSIDRAIAKNIQYF.

The rearrangement joins TRBV6-1 to TRBJ1-5, with 9 bases lining up with TRBD1. V gave up 4 bases and J gave up 0 bases; unmatched junction bases: 7. The CDR3 contains 17 residues. Germline CDR1 reads MNHNS; CDR2 reads SASEGT. Written as DNA, the CDR3 is TGTGCCAGCAGTGGGGCCGGGACAGGGATTAGCAATCAGCCCCAGCATTTT. Translating it yields CASSGAGTGISNQPQHF.

This chain links TRBV5-6 with TRBJ1-3; tentative D call: TRBD1 (5 bases). The CDR3 is 13 amino acids. Germline CDR1 SGHDT, CDR2 YYEEEE. Deletions cut 2 bases from V and 7 bases from J, with 10 bases between. CDR3 in DNA: TGTGCCAGCAGCTTTAGAGGGGTTAACACCATATATTTT. Translating it yields CASSFRGVNTIYF.

CDR3 nucleotides: TGTGCCAGCAGTGTCACAGGGTGGTCAGGCACAGATACGCAGTATTTT. This sequence encodes CASSVTGWSGTDTQYF. This chain connects TRBV6-1 to TRBJ2-3; perhaps TRBD1 as D (6 bases). The germline CDR1 and CDR2 sequences are MNHNS and SASEGT. The CDR3 consists of 16 residues. Trimming left V 4 bases short and J 1 base short, with 15 bases between.

V is TRBV7-2 and J is TRBJ1-6, with D unresolved. Per the germline V gene, CDR1 is SGHTA and CDR2 is FQGNSA. The CDR3 length is 14 residues. V was clipped by 2 bases and J by 13 bases, with 15 bases between them. CDR3 residues: CASSLFDRTPPLHF. The CDR3 region has the DNA TGTGCCAGCAGCTTATTCGACCGGACGCCCCCCCTCCACTTT.

The J gene is TRBJ1-2, the V gene TRBV2, with unresolved D. CDR1 and CDR2 (germline): SNHLY, FYNNEI. The germline V and J ends were trimmed by 1 base and 4 bases, with 7 bases remaining between them. The length of the CDR3 is 13 residues. The CDR3 loop is CASSEGGIYGYTF. CDR3 nucleotide sequence: TGTGCCAGCAGTGAAGGAGGGATCTATGGCTACACCTTC.

This clone has only a few counts. This chain joins TRBV15 and TRBJ1-6; unclear D gene. The CDR3 has 11 amino acids. Trimming took 0 bases from V and 13 from J, leaving 4 bases between them. Germline lookup yields CDR1 LNHNV and CDR2 YYDKDF (reference sequence). This chain's CDR3 is CATSRDGPLHF. The CDR3 nucleotides read TGTGCCACCAGCAGAGATGGCCCCCTCCACTTT.

The V call is TRBV6-5, the J call TRBJ2-5; TRBD2 is a possible D gene (5 bases). The V end was cut by 0 bases, the J end by 3 bases, with 14 bases between. The CDR3 extends over 16 amino acids. Germline CDR1 MNHEY, CDR2 SVGAGI. The CDR3, as DNA: TGTGCCAGCAGTTACTCGCCCCTCCGGGGAGAAGAGACCCAGTACTTC. Translated: CASSYSPLRGEETQYF.

V gene TRBV6-5 combines with J gene TRBJ2-7; TRBD1 agrees at 7 bases. Losses at the gene ends were 5 bases for V and 5 bases for J; bases not matched to a gene: 12. Germline CDR1 reads MNHEY; CDR2 reads SVGAGI. The CDR3 covers 15 residues. The CDR3 loop is CASSQRDRVEDEQYF. As DNA, the CDR3 is TGTGCCAGCAGTCAAAGAGACAGGGTTGAGGACGAGCAGTACTTC.

The chain combines TRBV5-1 with TRBJ2-1; D is perhaps TRBD2 (5 bases). With 3 bases removed from V and 15 bases from J, the gap between germline ends came to 19 bases. The CDR3 has 13 residues. Germline CDR1 and CDR2: SGHRS and YFSETQ. The CDR3 DNA is TGCGCCAGCAGCTCAGGTCTGAGCGGTTCCGGGTTCTTC. Its translation: CASSSGLSGSGFF.